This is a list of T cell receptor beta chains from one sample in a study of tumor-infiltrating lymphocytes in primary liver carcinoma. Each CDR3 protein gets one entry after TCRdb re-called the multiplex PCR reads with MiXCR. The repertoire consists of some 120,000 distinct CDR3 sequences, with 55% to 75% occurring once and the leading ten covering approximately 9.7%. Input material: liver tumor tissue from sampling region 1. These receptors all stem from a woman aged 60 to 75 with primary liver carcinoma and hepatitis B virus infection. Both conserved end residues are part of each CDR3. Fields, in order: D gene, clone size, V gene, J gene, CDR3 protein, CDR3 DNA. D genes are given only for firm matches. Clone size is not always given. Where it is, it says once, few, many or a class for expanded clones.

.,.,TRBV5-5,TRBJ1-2,CASSLGGISNYGYTF,TGTGCCAGCAGCTTGGGGGGCATATCTAACTATGGCTACACCTTC
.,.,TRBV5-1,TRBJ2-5,CASSLLEETQYF,TGCGCCAGCAGCTTGTTAGAGGAGACCCAGTACTTC
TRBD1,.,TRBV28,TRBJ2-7,CASSYTGTGAYEQYF,TGTGCCAGCAGCTATACCGGGACAGGGGCGTACGAGCAGTACTTC
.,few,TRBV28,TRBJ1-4,CASSTPTGANEKLFF,TGTGCCAGCAGTACACCGACCGGAGCGAATGAAAAACTGTTTTTT
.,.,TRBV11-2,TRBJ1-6,CAGSLDPGNLPLHF,TGTGCCGGCAGCTTAGATCCAGGAAATTTACCCCTCCACTTT
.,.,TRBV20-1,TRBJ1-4,CSASRHGGAANEKLFF,TGCAGTGCTAGCCGCCACGGGGGGGCGGCTAATGAAAAACTGTTTTTT
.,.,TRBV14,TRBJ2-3,CASSQGLGSTDTQYF,TGTGCCAGCAGCCAAGGACTAGGGTCCACAGATACGCAGTATTTT
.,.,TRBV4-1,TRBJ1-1,CASSQDGQGARADTEAFF,TGCGCCAGCAGCCAAGATGGGCAAGGGGCGAGGGCGGACACTGAAGCTTTCTTT
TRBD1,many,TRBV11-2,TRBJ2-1,CASSLQGALAYNEQFF,TGTGCCAGCAGCTTACAGGGGGCCCTGGCTTACAATGAGCAGTTCTTC
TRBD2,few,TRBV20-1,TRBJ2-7,CSALRLADSYEQYF,TGCAGTGCCCTGAGACTAGCGGATTCCTACGAGCAGTACTTC
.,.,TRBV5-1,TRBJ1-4,CASSATGGTGEKLFF,TGCGCCAGCAGCGCCACCGGGGGGACGGGTGAAAAACTGTTTTTT
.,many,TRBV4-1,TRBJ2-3,CASSQDLGDWYTQYF,TGCGCCAGCAGCCAAGATTTGGGGGACTGGTATACGCAGTATTTT
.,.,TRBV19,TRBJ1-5,CASSIVPGSNQPQHF,TGTGCCAGTAGTATAGTCCCAGGAAGCAATCAGCCCCAGCATTTT
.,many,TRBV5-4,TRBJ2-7,CASRLGGPRDGIAYEQYF,TGTGCCAGCAGATTAGGAGGGCCAAGAGACGGTATCGCCTACGAGCAGTACTTC
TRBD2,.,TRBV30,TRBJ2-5,CAWNQLAGLETQYF,TGTGCCTGGAATCAGCTAGCGGGACTGGAGACCCAATACTTT
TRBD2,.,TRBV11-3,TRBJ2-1,CASLGTSGKLEQFF,TGTGCCAGCTTAGGAACTAGCGGGAAGCTTGAGCAGTTCTTC
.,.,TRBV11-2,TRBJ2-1,CVSSLLGLWDNEQFF,TGTGTCAGCAGCTTGCTGGGATTATGGGATAATGAGCAGTTCTTC
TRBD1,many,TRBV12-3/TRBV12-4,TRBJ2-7,CASSRTGHEQYF,TGTGCCAGCAGTAGGACAGGGCACGAGCAGTACTTC
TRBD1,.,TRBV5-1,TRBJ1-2,CASEPGQGGYGYTF,TGCGCCAGCGAACCGGGACAGGGGGGCTATGGCTACACCTTC
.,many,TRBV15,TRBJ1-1,CATSRDVSMNTEAFF,TGTGCCACCAGCAGAGACGTCAGTATGAACACTGAAGCTTTCTTT
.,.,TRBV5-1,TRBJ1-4,CASSLGRTPNEKLFF,TGCGCCAGCAGCTTGGGCCGGACACCAAATGAAAAACTGTTTTTT
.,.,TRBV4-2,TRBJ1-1,CTSSQLMSGTEAFF,TGTACCAGTAGCCAACTGATGAGTGGAACTGAAGCTTTCTTT
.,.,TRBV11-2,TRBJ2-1,CTSSLDGVGAVYNEQFF,TGTACCAGCAGCTTAGATGGGGTGGGAGCGGTGTACAATGAGCAATTCTTC
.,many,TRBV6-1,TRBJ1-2,CASSEISQDLYGYTF,TGTGCCAGCAGTGAAATTTCACAGGATCTTTATGGCTACACCTTC
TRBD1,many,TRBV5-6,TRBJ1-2,CASRGDRERSNYGYTF,TGTGCCAGCAGGGGGGACAGGGAGAGATCTAACTATGGCTACACCTTC
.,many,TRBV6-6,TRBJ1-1,CASSGWTVNTEAFF,TGTGCCAGCAGCGGGTGGACAGTGAACACTGAAGCTTTCTTT
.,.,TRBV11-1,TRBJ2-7,CANSPRTARLREQYF,TGTGCCAACAGCCCTAGGACAGCACGACTACGCGAGCAGTACTTC
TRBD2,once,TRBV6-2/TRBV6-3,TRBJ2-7,CVSSKGTREQYF,TGTGTCAGCAGTAAGGGGACTAGGGAGCAGTACTTC